This T cell receptor (beta chain) stems from a study of blood T cell repertoires in COVID-19. Study overall: Acute-phase and convalescent COVID-19 samples originated in the United States, Italy and Spain.

Measured with immunoSEQ multiplex PCR; TCRdb has only the in-frame clones, and not every one. The table shows fewer than 150,000 clones, with roughly nine tenths occurring only once. The junction had 7 bases not matched to a gene; V was cut back by 4 bases and J by 10 bases. In germline, CDR1 is LGHDT, CDR2 YNNKEL (reference sequence). This CDR3 is 15 amino acids long. This TCR derives from a man in his 70s who had recovered from COVID-19. Input material: peripheral blood. The chain employs TRBV3-1 (or the pseudogene TRBV3-2) and TRBJ1-6; 10 nucleotides align to TRBD1. CDR3 protein: CASSPRDRGRSPLHF. The CDR3 DNA sequence: TGTGCCAGCAGCCCCCGGGACAGGGGAAGATCACCCCTCCACTTT.